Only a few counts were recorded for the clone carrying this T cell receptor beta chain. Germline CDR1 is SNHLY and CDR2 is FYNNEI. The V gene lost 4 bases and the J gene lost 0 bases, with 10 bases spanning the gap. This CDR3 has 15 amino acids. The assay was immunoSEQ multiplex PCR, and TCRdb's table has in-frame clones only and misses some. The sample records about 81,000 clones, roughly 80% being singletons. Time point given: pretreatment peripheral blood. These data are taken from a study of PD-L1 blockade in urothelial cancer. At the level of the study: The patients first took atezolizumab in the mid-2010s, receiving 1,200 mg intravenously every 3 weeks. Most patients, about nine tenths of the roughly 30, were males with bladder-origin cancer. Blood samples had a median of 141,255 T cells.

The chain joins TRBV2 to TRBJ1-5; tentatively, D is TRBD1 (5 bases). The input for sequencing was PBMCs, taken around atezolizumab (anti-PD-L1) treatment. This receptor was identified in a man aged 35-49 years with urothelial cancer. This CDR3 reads CASSGLGGSNQPQHF. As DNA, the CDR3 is TGTGCCAGCAGTGGACTCGGGGGTAGCAATCAGCCCCAGCATTTT. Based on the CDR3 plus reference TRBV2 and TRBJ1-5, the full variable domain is EPEVTQTPSHQVTQMGQEVILRCVPISNHLYFYWYRQILGQKVEFLVSFYNNEISEKSEIFDDQFSVERPDGSNFTLKIRSTKLEDSAMYFCASSGLGGSNQPQHFGDGTRLSIL.